Shown below are 6 T cell receptor beta chains from a single sample sequenced in a study of T cells in localized non-small cell lung cancer (dated by TCRdb to about 2020). Receptor libraries were prepared by the immunoSEQ multiplex PCR assay. TCRdb limited this immuneACCESS table to in-frame rearrangements with V and J called. A share of clones is missing; checked studies link under half to unresolved V genes, and the rest is unexplained. Within this sample are roughly 39,000 clones, with about 88% of them counted one time only. Around 3.7% of the sample is in the top ten clones. The material was peripheral blood, obtained before any cancer treatment. Source of these receptors: a man between 18 and 55 years old with stage I lung adenocarcinoma.

The CDR3 region is CASSPQGAQETQYF. CDR3 DNA: TGTGCCAGCAGTCCACAGGGCGCTCAAGAGACCCAGTACTTC. The chain links TRBV7-8 to TRBJ2-5; D may be TRBD1 (6 bases). CDR1 is SGHVS and CDR2 is FQNEAQ in the germline V gene. With 6 bases removed from V and 2 bases from J, the gap between germline ends came to 13 bases. The CDR3 covers 14 residues. The whole variable domain, filled in from reference TRBV7-8 and TRBJ2-5, reads GAGVSQSPRYKVAKRGQDVALRCDPISGHVSLFWYQQALGQGPEFLTYFQNEAQLDKSGLPSDRFFAERPEGSVSTLKIQRTQQEDSAVYLCASSPQGAQETQYFGPGTRLLVL.

V usage is TRBV7-9 and J usage is TRBJ1-1; no clear D gene. Trimming removed 2 bases from V and 2 bases from J, with 9 bases in between. CDR3 size: 14 residues. Germline CDR1 and CDR2: SEHNR and FQNEAQ (reference sequence). CDR3 amino acids: CASSLPAINTEAFF. The CDR3, as DNA: TGTGCCAGCAGCTTACCCGCCATCAACACTGAAGCTTTCTTT.

The V gene is TRBV18, the J gene TRBJ2-5; TRBD1 matches at 9 bases. J lost 4 bases, V lost 5 bases, and 11 bases had no gene match. This CDR3 contains 16 residues. Germline CDR1 KGHSH, CDR2 LQKENI. In nucleotides, the CDR3 is TGTGCCAGCTCATCCCAGCCTCGACAGGGGGGAGAGACCCAGTACTTC. Translated, it gives CASSSQPRQGGETQYF.

The rearrangement uses TRBV9 and TRBJ1-1; possible D gene TRBD1, 6 bases. From germline, CDR1 is SGDLS and CDR2 YYNGEE. The CDR3 contains 15 residues. V lost 3 bases and J lost 1, with 13 bases in between. CDR3 in DNA: TGTGCCAGCAGCGACACTGGACAGCAGAACACTGAAGCTTTCTTT. Protein sequence: CASSDTGQQNTEAFF.

This chain joins TRBV7-6 and TRBJ1-6; 7 bases line up with TRBD1. The ends lost 1 base at V and 10 bases at J; junction bases unmatched: 7. This CDR3 is 15 amino acids long. Per germline, CDR1 SGHVS and CDR2 FNYEAQ. The CDR3 loop is CASSLGQGGPSPLHF. In DNA form, the CDR3 reads TGTGCCAGCAGCTTAGGACAGGGAGGACCGTCACCCCTCCACTTT.

The genes are TRBV5-1 and TRBJ1-2; 9 bases align to TRBD1. The CDR3 is 16 amino acids. Trimming cost V 3 bases and J 2 bases; bases outside gene matches: 8. CDR1 is SGHRS, CDR2 YFSETQ, per germline. CDR3 sequence reads: CASSYTAGQGNYGYTF. In DNA form, the CDR3 reads TGCGCCAGCAGCTACACCGCGGGACAGGGAAACTATGGCTACACCTTC.